This T cell receptor (beta chain) emerged from a study of T cells in Graves' hyperthyroidism and ophthalmopathy. TCR beta CDR3 sequences were amplified from RNA transcripts. The TCR CDR3 first-round RT-PCR relied on the HTBI primer set. TCRdb used MiXCR to reprocess the multiplex PCR reads, holding one entry per CDR3 protein. The sample includes 550,000 to 650,000 distinct CDR3 sequences, over 11% of them seen just once. Germline V gives CDR1 SGHDN, CDR2 FVKESK. The CDR3 has 14 amino acids. The ends lost 5 bases at V and 2 bases at J; junction bases unmatched: 6. This clonotype was counted ten times or more.

J is TRBJ2-7 and V is TRBV14, with 7 bases aligning to TRBD1. The receptor comes from a woman aged 25 to 39 with Graves' hyperthyroidism that later progressed to Graves' ophthalmopathy. The sample was blood. For the CDR3, the DNA is TGTGCCAGCAGCGTCGGGACAGACCCCTACGAGCAGTACTTC. Protein sequence: CASSVGTDPYEQYF.